This T cell receptor beta chain appears in the sequencing data of a study of breast tumors, draining lymph nodes, adjacent tissues. This CDR3 has 16 residues. Germline CDR1 reads LNHDA; CDR2 reads SQIVND (reference sequence). Trimming at V came to 1 base and at J to 4 bases, leaving 3 bases not matched to a gene. Breast cancer patients provided tissue from their axillary draining lymph nodes. One entry per CDR3 protein results from TCRdb running MiXCR on the multiplex PCR reads. The table lists 80,000 to 130,000 distinct CDR3 sequences, around 20% of them singletons, with less than 1.5% in the top ten. Study-level points and caveats: The lymph node origin of tumor T cells was framed as consistent with a hypothesis, not demonstrated.

A remark on this clonotype: Its antigen is currently unknown.

The material sequenced was axillary lymph node tissue. This sequence was found in a female donor with breast cancer. Some clones in this sample may be carry-over from other donors' samples. This sequence joins TRBV19 and TRBJ2-2; 10 bases align to TRBD2. Here the CDR3 reads CASSIGSGRATGELFF. As DNA, the CDR3 is TGTGCCAGTAGTATAGGGAGCGGGAGGGCCACCGGGGAGCTGTTTTTT. Drawing the rest from reference TRBV19 and TRBJ2-2, the complete variable domain is DGGITQSPKYLFRKEGQNVTLSCEQNLNHDAMYWYRQDPGQGLRLIYYSQIVNDFQKGDIAEGYSVSREKKESFPLTVTSAQKNPTAFYLCASSIGSGRATGELFFGEGSRLTVL.